This T cell receptor beta chain was recorded in a study of CD8 T cells in Susac syndrome. Germline V gene data show CDR1 as SGDLS and CDR2 as YYNGEE. V lost 3 bases and J 2 bases, leaving 12 bases between the germline ends. CDR3 size: 15 residues. Reverse transcription used about 0.5 to 1 ug RNA and random hexamers. In TCRdb, the immunoSEQ multiplex PCR reads were re-called with MiXCR into one record per CDR3 protein. This sample has about 110,000 distinct CDR3 sequences, with roughly 94% found just once. The sequencing sample was made of CD8+ T cells from PBMCs. V is TRBV9 and J is TRBJ2-4; perhaps TRBD2 as D (6 bases). The TCR was taken from a human donor with Susac syndrome. CDR3 nucleotide sequence: TGTGCCAGCAGCGCTTCTGGGACTTCCAAAAACATTCAGTACTTC. It encodes CASSASGTSKNIQYF. The variable domain in full, completed from reference TRBV9 and TRBJ2-4, reads DSGVTQTPKHLITATGQRVTLRCSPRSGDLSVYWYQQSLDQGLQFLIQYYNGEERAKGNILERFSAQQFPDLHSELNLSSLELGDSALYFCASSASGTSKNIQYFGAGTRLSVL.